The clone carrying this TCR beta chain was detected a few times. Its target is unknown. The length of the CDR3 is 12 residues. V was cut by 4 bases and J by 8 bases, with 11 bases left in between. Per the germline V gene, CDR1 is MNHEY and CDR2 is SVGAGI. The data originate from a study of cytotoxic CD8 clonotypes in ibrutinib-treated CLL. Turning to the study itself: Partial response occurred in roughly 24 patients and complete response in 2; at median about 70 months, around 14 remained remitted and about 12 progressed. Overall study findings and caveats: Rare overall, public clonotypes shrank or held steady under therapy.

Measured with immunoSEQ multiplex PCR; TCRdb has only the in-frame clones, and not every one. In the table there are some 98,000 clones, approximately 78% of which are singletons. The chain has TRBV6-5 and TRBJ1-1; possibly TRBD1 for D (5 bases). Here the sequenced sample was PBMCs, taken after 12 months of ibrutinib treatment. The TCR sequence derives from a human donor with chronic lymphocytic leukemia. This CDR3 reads CASSLSAGEAFF. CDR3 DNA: TGTGCCAGCAGTTTATCGGCAGGGGAAGCTTTCTTT.